This TCR beta chain was identified in a study of blood T cell repertoires in COVID-19. The overall study: The United States, Italy and Spain supplied acute and convalescent COVID-19 samples. In each case, the material was cDNA or gDNA derived from T cells, B-cell-depleted T cells, or PBMCs.

Per the original methods: Reference gene primer amplification yielded estimated nucleated cell counts. Clones were read by immunoSEQ multiplex PCR, and TCRdb kept only the in-frame ones, dropping some. The V and J calls and clone size are taken from that table; D and trimming were inferred from the DNA. Counted here are 90,000 to 120,000 clones, roughly nine tenths occurring once; the ten biggest clones make up about 5.3%. This CDR3 is built from 16 residues. CDR1 is SGHTA and CDR2 is FQGNSA in the germline V gene. The V and J ends lost 2 bases and 2 bases respectively, with 15 bases between them. This receptor was identified in a man in his forties or fifties with active or convalescent COVID-19. Sequencing was done on a sample of peripheral blood. V usage is TRBV7-2 and J usage is TRBJ1-1; unclear D gene. As DNA, the CDR3 is TGTGCCAGCAGCTTATTTGCCCCCAGGACTAACACTGAAGCTTTCTTT. This encodes CASSLFAPRTNTEAFF.